A single sample is the source of the 3 T cell receptor beta chains below, sequenced in a study of blood T cells in healthy people across ages. It was with a sample-barcoded 5' primer and a J-beta primer mix that a second PCR of roughly 7 to 11 cycles was run. TCRdb analysed the 5' RACE reads with MiXCR anew, one entry per CDR3 protein. The sample gives 550,000 to 750,000 distinct CDR3 sequences, 20% to 25% of which show up once; roughly 3.7% is in the top ten. Sequenced material: blood. The receptors stem from a man between 70 and 80 years old in good health.

This rearrangement joins TRBV2 to TRBJ2-1; D unresolved. Per germline, CDR1 SNHLY and CDR2 FYNNEI. Trimming took off 2 bases at V and 4 bases at J, with 9 bases between the two ends. CDR3 size: 14 residues. The CDR3 DNA sequence: TGTGCCAGCAGTGAATTATGGGAATACAATGAGCAGTTCTTC. It encodes CASSELWEYNEQFF. Full variable domain (remainder filled in from reference TRBV2 and TRBJ2-1): EPEVTQTPSHQVTQMGQEVILRCVPISNHLYFYWYRQILGQKVEFLVSFYNNEISEKSEIFDDQFSVERPDGSNFTLKIRSTKLEDSAMYFCASSELWEYNEQFFGPGTRLTVL.

This clonotype occurred a few times. This chain uses TRBV5-4 with TRBJ2-7; 12 nucleotides agree with TRBD2. V gave up 4 bases and J gave up 5 bases; unmatched junction bases: 7. The CDR3 is made up of 15 amino acids. Germline lookup yields CDR1 SGHNT and CDR2 YYREEE (reference sequence). CDR3 nucleotides: TGTGCCAGCAGCCCGCGACTAGCGGGAGCTAACGAGCAGTACTTC. Translation: CASSPRLAGANEQYF. Looking up the rest from reference TRBV5-4 and TRBJ2-7 gives the full variable domain: ETGVTQSPTHLIKTRGQQVTLRCSSQSGHNTVSWYQQALGQGPQFIFQYYREEENGRGNFPPRFSGLQFPNYSSELNVNALELDDSALYLCASSPRLAGANEQYFGPGTRLTVT.

This clonotype was observed a handful of times. This chain joins TRBV5-1 and TRBJ1-1, with D possibly being TRBD1 (5 bases). V lost 4 bases to trimming and J lost 8 bases, with 12 bases between them. CDR1 is SGHRS, CDR2 YFSETQ, per germline. There are 12 residues in the CDR3. The CDR3 sequence: CASSGGTQEAFF. The CDR3 region has the DNA TGCGCCAGCAGCGGCGGGACGCAGGAAGCTTTCTTT.